What follows is one T cell receptor (beta chain) and its context. This sample was included in a study of blood T cell repertoires in COVID-19. Study-wide background: T cells, B-cell-depleted T cells, or PBMCs supplied cDNA or gDNA.

Trimming cost V 7 bases and J 0 bases, with 18 bases left between them. CDR3 size: 17 residues. Germline-derived CDR1 and CDR2 are LNHDA and SQIVND (reference sequence). Sequencing was performed with immunoSEQ multiplex PCR; in TCRdb, only in-frame clones are kept and a portion is missing. The sample has about 100,000 clones, approximately 80% seen once. Sequences were obtained from peripheral blood. This clonotype was obtained from a woman aged 70 to 79 with acute or convalescent COVID-19. The chain employs TRBV19 and TRBJ1-4; D is possibly TRBD1 (6 bases). The CDR3 DNA sequence: TGTGCCAGTAACCCGAGACGGACAGCTGCAACTAATGAAAAACTGTTTTTT. Translation gives CASNPRRTAATNEKLFF.